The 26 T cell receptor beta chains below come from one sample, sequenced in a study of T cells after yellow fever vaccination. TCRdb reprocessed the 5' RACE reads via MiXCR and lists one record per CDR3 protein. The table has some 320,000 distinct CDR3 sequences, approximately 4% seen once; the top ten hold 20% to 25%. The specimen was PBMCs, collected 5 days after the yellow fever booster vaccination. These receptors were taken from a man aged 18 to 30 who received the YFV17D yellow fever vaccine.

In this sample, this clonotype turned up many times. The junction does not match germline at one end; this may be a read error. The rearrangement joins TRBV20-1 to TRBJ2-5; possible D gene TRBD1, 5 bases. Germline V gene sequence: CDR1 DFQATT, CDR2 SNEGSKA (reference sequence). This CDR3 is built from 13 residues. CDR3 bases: TGCAGTGCTAGTCGACAGTCCGCGGAGACCCATTACTTC. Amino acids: CSASRQSAETHYF.

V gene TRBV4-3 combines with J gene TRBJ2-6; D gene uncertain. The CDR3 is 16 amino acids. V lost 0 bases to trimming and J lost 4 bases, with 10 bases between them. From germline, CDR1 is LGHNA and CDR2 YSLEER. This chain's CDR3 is CASSQDIGSGANVLTF. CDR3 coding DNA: TGCGCCAGCAGCCAAGATATAGGGTCCGGGGCCAACGTCCTGACTTTC.

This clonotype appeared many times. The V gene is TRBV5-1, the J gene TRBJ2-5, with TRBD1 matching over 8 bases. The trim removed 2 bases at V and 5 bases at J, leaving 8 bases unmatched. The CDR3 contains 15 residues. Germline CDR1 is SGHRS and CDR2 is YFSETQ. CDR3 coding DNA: TGCGCCAGCAGCTTACCGACAGGGGTGGATGAGACCCAGTACTTC. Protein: CASSLPTGVDETQYF.

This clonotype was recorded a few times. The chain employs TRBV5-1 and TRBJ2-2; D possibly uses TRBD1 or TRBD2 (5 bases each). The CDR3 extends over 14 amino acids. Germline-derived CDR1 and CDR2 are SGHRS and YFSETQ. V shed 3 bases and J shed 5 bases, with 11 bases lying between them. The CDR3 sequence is CASSSPWGTGELFF. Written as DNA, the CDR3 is TGCGCCAGCAGCTCGCCTTGGGGGACCGGGGAGCTGTTTTTT.

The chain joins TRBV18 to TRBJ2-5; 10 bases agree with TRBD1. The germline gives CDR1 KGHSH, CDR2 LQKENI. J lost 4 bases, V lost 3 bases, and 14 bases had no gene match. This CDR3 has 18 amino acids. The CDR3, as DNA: TGTGCCAGCTCACCTTCCAGACTGCCGAGGGACAGGGGAGAGACCCAGTACTTC. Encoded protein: CASSPSRLPRDRGETQYF.

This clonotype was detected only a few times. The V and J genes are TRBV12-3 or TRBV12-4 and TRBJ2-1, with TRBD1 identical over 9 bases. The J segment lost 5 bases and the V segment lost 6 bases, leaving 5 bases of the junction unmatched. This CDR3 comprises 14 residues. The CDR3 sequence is CASSPQGAHNEQFF. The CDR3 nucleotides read TGTGCCAGCAGCCCACAGGGGGCGCACAATGAGCAGTTCTTC.

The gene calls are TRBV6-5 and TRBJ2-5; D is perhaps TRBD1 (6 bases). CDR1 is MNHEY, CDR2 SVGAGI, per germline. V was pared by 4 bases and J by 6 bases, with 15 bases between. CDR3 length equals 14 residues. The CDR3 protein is CASSWGQLQKTQYF. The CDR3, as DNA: TGTGCCAGCAGTTGGGGACAACTTCAGAAGACCCAGTACTTC.

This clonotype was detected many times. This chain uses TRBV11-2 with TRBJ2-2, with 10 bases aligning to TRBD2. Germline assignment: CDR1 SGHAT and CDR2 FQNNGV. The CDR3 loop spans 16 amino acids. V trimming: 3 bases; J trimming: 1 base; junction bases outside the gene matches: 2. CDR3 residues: CASSLRLAGNTGELFF. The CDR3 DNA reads TGTGCCAGCAGCTTGCGACTAGCGGGGAACACCGGGGAGCTGTTTTTT.

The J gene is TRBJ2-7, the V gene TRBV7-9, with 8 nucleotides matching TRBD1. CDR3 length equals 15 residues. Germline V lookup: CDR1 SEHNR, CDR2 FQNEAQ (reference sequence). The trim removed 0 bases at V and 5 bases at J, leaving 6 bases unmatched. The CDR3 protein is CASSLAVTGVNEQYV. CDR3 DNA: TGTGCCAGCAGCTTAGCCGTGACAGGGGTTAACGAGCAGTACGTC.

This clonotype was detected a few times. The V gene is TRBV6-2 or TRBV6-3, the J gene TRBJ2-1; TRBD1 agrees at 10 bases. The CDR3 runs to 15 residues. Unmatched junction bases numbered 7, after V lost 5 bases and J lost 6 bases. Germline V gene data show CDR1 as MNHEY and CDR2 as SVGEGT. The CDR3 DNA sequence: TGTGCCAGCAGTGGCGGGACAGGGGCTTTCAATGAGCAGTTCTTC. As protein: CASSGGTGAFNEQFF.

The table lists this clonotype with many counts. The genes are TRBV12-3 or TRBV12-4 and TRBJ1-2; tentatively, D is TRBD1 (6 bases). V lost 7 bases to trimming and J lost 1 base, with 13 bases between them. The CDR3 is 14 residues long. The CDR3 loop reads CASTNGQLNYGYTF. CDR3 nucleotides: TGTGCCAGCACGAACGGACAGCTTAACTATGGCTACACCTTC.

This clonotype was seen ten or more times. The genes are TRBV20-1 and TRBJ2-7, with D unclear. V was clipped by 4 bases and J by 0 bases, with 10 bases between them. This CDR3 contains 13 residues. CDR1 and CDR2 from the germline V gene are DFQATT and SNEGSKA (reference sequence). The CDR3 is CSAKGLGSYEQYV. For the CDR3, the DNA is TGCAGTGCTAAGGGCCTGGGCTCCTACGAGCAGTACGTC.

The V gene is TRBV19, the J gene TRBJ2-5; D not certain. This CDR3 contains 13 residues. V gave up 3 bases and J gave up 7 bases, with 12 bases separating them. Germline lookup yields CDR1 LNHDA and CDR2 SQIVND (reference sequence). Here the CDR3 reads CASSISGKGTQYF. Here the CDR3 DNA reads TGTGCCAGTAGTATTTCTGGAAAAGGGACCCAGTACTTC.

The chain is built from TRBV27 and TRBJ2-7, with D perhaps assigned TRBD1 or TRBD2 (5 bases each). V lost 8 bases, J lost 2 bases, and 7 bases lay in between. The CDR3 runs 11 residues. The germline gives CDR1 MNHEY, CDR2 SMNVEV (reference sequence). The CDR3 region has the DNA TGTGCCAGCGGGGGTCCCTACGAGCAGTACTTC. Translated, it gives CASGGPYEQYF.

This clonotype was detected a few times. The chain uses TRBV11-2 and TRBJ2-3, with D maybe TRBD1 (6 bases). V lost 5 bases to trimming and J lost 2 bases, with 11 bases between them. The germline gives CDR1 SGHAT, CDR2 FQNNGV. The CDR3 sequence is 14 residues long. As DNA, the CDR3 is TGTGCCAGCAGCCACCGGGACACCACAGATACGCAGTATTTT. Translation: CASSHRDTTDTQYF.

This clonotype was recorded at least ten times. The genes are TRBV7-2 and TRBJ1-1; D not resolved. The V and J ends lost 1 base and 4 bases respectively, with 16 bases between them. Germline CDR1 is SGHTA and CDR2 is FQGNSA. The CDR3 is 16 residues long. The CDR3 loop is CASSLEGLGVRTEAFF. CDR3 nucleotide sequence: TGTGCCAGCAGCTTAGAGGGCTTAGGCGTCCGCACTGAAGCTTTCTTT.

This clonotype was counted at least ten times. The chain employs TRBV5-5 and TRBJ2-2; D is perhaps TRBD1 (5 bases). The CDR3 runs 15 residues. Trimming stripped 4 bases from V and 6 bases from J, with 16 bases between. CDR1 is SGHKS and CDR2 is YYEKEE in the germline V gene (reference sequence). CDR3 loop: CASSPPFRGAGELFF. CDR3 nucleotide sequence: TGTGCCAGCAGCCCGCCTTTTAGGGGTGCCGGGGAGCTGTTTTTT.

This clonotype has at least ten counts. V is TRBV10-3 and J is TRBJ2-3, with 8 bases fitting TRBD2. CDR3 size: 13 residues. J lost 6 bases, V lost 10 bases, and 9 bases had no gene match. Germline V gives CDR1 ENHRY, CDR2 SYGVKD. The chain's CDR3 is CASDGGAVDTQYF. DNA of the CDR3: TGTGCCAGCGACGGGGGGGCCGTGGATACGCAGTATTTT.

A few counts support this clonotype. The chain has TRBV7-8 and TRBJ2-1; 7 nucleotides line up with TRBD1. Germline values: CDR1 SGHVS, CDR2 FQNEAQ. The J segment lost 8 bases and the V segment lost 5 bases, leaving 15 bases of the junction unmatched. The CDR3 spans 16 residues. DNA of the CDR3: TGTGCCAGCAGCGCTGGAGACAGGGTACTAATGCATGAGCAGTTCTTC. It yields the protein CASSAGDRVLMHEQFF.

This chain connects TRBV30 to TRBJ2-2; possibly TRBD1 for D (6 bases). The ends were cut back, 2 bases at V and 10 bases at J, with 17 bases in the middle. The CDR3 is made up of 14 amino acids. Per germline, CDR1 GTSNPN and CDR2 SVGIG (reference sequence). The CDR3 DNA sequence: TGTGCCTGGAGTCTGACAGGATATTATGCGGAGCTGTTTTTT. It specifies CAWSLTGYYAELFF. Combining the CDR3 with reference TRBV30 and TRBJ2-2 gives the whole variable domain SQTIHQWPATLVQPVGSPLSLECTVEGTSNPNLYWYRQAAGRGLQLLFYSVGIGQISSEVPQNLSASRPQDRQFILSSKKLLLSDSGFYLCAWSLTGYYAELFFGEGSRLTVL.

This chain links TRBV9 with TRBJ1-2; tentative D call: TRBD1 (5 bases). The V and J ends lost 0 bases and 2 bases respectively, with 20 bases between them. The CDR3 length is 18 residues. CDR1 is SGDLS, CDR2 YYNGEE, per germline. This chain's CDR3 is CASSVGGPRVIGNYGYTF. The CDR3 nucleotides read TGTGCCAGCAGCGTAGGCGGTCCCAGGGTGATTGGCAACTATGGCTACACCTTC.

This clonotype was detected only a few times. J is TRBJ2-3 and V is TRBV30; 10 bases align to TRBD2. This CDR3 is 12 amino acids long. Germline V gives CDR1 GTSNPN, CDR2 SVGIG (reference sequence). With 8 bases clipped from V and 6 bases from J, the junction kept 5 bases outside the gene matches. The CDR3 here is CARAGGPDTQYF. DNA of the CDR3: TGTGCCAGAGCGGGGGGGCCTGATACGCAGTATTTT.

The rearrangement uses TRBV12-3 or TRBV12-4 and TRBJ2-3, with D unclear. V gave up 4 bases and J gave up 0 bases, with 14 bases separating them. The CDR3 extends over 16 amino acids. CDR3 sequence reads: CASSSLDGSSTDTQYF. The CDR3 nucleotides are TGTGCCAGCAGTTCCCTGGACGGATCTAGCACAGATACGCAGTATTTT.

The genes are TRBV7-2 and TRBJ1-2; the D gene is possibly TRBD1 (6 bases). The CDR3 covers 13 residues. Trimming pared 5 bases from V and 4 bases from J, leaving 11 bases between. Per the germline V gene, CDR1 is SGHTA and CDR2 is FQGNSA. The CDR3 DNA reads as TGTGCCAGCAGCACGGAAGGGGGCTATGGCTACACCTTC. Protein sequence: CASSTEGGYGYTF.

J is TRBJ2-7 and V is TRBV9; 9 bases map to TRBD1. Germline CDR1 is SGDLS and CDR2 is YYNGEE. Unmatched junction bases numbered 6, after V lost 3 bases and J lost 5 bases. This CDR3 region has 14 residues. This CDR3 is CASSANRGLDEQYV. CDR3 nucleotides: TGTGCCAGCAGCGCGAACAGGGGGCTCGACGAGCAGTACGTC.

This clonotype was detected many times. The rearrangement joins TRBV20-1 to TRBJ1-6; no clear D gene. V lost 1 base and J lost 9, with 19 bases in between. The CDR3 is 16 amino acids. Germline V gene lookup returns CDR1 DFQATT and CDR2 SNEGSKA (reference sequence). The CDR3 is CSARVRAMPGRSPLHF. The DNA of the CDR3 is TGCAGTGCTAGAGTGCGGGCGATGCCGGGCCGTTCACCCCTCCACTTT.